The source of this TCR beta chain is a study of T cell repertoires in aging, cancer and after chemotherapy. Study-level information: Donor ages fell into six groups from 30 or younger up to 70 or older. Over several months to years, re-sampled healthy donor repertoires clearly shared clones. The study's findings and limits: Untreated cancer patients had significantly lower blood TCR diversity than age-matched healthy donors. Healthy donors lost TCR diversity with age mainly through richness, cancer patients through richness and evenness.

Rearranged V-D-J TRB sequences were amplified with a mixed TRB-A/B primer pool. MiXCR was run by TCRdb on the multiplex PCR reads, yielding one entry per CDR3 protein. Seen here are under 8,500 distinct CDR3 sequences, 32% observed once, and the top ten hold around 11%. The CDR3 has 13 residues. V was trimmed by 3 bases and J by 2 bases, leaving 8 bases between them. Germline loops: CDR1 GTSNPN, CDR2 SVGIG (reference sequence). Amplification of TCR beta used genomic DNA extracted from peripheral blood. This clonotype occurred a few times. Its antigen is as yet unknown. The chain recombines TRBV30 with TRBJ1-5, with D perhaps TRBD1 (5 bases). Source material: blood. The sequence was obtained from a human donor in good health. The CDR3 DNA reads as TGTGCCTGGAGCTTAGGGGGCAATCAGCCCCAGCATTTT. Translated: CAWSLGGNQPQHF. The complete variable domain, with remaining parts taken from reference TRBV30 and TRBJ1-5, reads SQTIHQWPATLVQPVGSPLSLECTVEGTSNPNLYWYRQAAGRGLQLLFYSVGIGQISSEVPQNLSASRPQDRQFILSSKKLLLSDSGFYLCAWSLGGNQPQHFGDGTRLSIL.